The 10 T cell receptor beta chains given below trace back to one sample, sequenced in a study of post-analysis software for immune sequencing data. The TCR beta cDNA libraries carried unique molecular identifiers. TCRdb called the PCR reads again in MiXCR, with one record for every CDR3 protein. Altogether hundreds of thousands of distinct CDR3 sequences are present, approximately 34% being singletons, with the ten largest covering less than 6%. What these receptors recognize is not known. Findings of the study overall: TRBV5-6, TRBV5-1 and TRBV20-1 were among five TRBV segments more frequent in patients than controls.

The sequencing input was blood. The source of these receptors is a girl aged 5 to 17 with multiple sclerosis.

Notes on this clonotype: This sequence may be a read error, since a much larger clone differs from it by one base. This chain connects TRBV12-3 or TRBV12-4 to TRBJ1-2; D gene unclear. The CDR3 is 12 amino acids. V lost 4 bases and J 5 bases, leaving 8 bases between the germline ends. The CDR3 region has the DNA TGTGCCAGCAGTTGCAACTCATATGGCTACACCTTC. Its protein is CASSCNSYGYTF.

J is TRBJ2-6 and V is TRBV7-2; 12 positions match TRBD1. V dropped 5 bases and J dropped 1; count of bases not matched to a gene: 9. CDR1 SGHTA and CDR2 FQGNSA come from the germline V gene. The CDR3 has 19 amino acids. Here the CDR3 reads CASSPWRDRGRSGANVLTF. The CDR3 DNA reads as TGTGCCAGCAGCCCCTGGCGGGACAGGGGGCGGTCTGGGGCCAACGTCCTGACTTTC.

Ten or more counts support this clonotype. The genes are TRBV21-1 and TRBJ1-2; the table gives TRBD1 as D, unverified against the DNA. TRBV21-1 is marked as a pseudogene. The CDR3 length is 13 residues. Here the CDR3 reads CASGDRGLDGYTF. The DNA of the CDR3 is TGTGCCAGCGGGGACAGGGGGCTAGATGGCTACACCTTC.

The genes are TRBV9 and TRBJ1-1; 8 nucleotides align to TRBD1. Germline CDR1 is SGDLS and CDR2 is YYNGEE. V shed 4 bases, J shed 1 base, and the junction held 6 bases outside the gene matches. This CDR3 contains 15 residues. The CDR3 loop reads CASSPRTGKNTEAFF. In DNA form, the CDR3 reads TGTGCCAGCAGCCCCCGGACAGGGAAGAACACTGAAGCTTTCTTT.

This clonotype was counted ten times or more. This chain uses TRBV28 with TRBJ2-5; D is tentatively TRBD1 or TRBD2 (6 bases each). This CDR3 comprises 13 residues. V was shortened by 10 bases and J by 5 bases, with 17 bases between the two germline ends. Germline loops: CDR1 MDHEN, CDR2 SYDVKM. The DNA of the CDR3 is TGTGCCACCCGGGGGCAGACTGGGGAGACCCAGTACTTC. Translation gives CATRGQTGETQYF.

This clonotype showed up many times. The V call is TRBV5-1, the J call TRBJ2-5, with TRBD2 matching 14 bases. Trimming removed 4 bases from V and 5 bases from J; junction bases left unmatched: 7. Germline V gives CDR1 SGHRS, CDR2 YFSETQ. The CDR3 covers 16 residues. CDR3 nucleotide sequence: TGCGCCAGCAGCACCAGACTAGCGGGGGGGCGTGAGACCCAGTACTTC. Its protein is CASSTRLAGGRETQYF.

The sample holds a few counts of this clonotype. CDR3 nucleotide sequence: TGTGCCAGCAGTTATTCGGGGGGGGCCTACAATGAGCAGTTCTTC. Protein sequence: CASSYSGGAYNEQFF. V is TRBV6-2 or TRBV6-3 and J is TRBJ2-1; 8 nucleotides agree with TRBD2. J was trimmed by 2 bases and V by 3 bases; bases with no gene match: 3. Germline CDR1 reads MNHEY; CDR2 reads SVGEGT. The CDR3 runs 15 residues.

A few counts support this clonotype. V is TRBV5-1 and J is TRBJ2-7; 8 bases are shared with TRBD1. This CDR3 comprises 13 residues. V gave up 3 bases and J gave up 5 bases; unmatched junction bases: 4. CDR1 is SGHRS, CDR2 YFSETQ, per germline. In DNA, the CDR3 is TGCGCCAGCAGCTGGGACAGGCGCGACGAGCAGTACTTC. This translates into CASSWDRRDEQYF. Full variable domain (missing parts from reference TRBV5-1 and TRBJ2-7): KAGVTQTPRYLIKTRGQQVTLSCSPISGHRSVSWYQQTPGQGLQFLFEYFSETQRNKGNFPGRFSGRQFSNSRSEMNVSTLELGDSALYLCASSWDRRDEQYFGPGTRLTVT.

Note on this clonotype: The junction does not match germline at one end; this may be a read error. This chain's CDR3 is CATSDSRDLLDYIF. The CDR3 coding sequence is TGTGCCACCAGTGATTCCAGGGACCTCCTCGACTACATCTTC. The rearrangement joins TRBV24-1 to TRBJ1-2, with a possible D match to TRBD1 (5 bases). Germline-derived CDR1 and CDR2 are KGHDR and SFDVKD. CDR3 length equals 14 residues.

This clonotype was picked up many times. This chain connects TRBV5-4 to TRBJ2-3, with D possibly being TRBD2 (6 bases). The germline gives CDR1 SGHNT, CDR2 YYREEE (reference sequence). Trimming took off 4 bases at V and 0 bases at J, with 15 bases between the two ends. CDR3 size: 16 residues. DNA of the CDR3: TGTGCCAGCAGCCCAGGGCGGGGATATAGCACAGATACGCAGTATTTT. Its translation: CASSPGRGYSTDTQYF.